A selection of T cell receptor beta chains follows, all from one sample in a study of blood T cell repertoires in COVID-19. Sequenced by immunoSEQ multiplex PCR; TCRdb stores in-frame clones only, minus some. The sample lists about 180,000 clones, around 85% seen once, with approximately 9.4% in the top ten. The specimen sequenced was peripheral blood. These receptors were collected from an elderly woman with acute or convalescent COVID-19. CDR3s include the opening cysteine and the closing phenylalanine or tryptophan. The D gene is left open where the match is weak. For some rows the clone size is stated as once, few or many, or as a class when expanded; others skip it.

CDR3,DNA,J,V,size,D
CASSVRGLVAGANVLTF,TGTGCCAGCAGCGTACGGGGACTCGTGGCTGGGGCCAACGTCCTGACTTTC,TRBJ2-6,TRBV5-6,-,-
CAINPGPYGYTF,TGTGCCATCAATCCAGGCCCCTATGGCTACACCTTC,TRBJ1-2,TRBV10-3,-,-
CATQINYGYTF,TGTGCCACACAGATAAACTATGGCTACACCTTC,TRBJ1-2,TRBV6-5,-,-
CASSLGQGGEQYF,TGTGCCAGCAGTTTAGGACAGGGCGGCGAGCAGTACTTC,TRBJ2-7,TRBV12-3/TRBV12-4,-,TRBD1
CASSVGTSWKHTEAFF,TGTGCCAGCAGCGTAGGGACAAGCTGGAAACACACTGAAGCTTTCTTT,TRBJ1-1,TRBV9,-,-
CASSQELASTDTQYF,TGTGCCAGCAGCCAAGAACTAGCTAGCACAGATACGCAGTATTTT,TRBJ2-3,TRBV4-2,-,-
CASSGGRNTGELFF,TGCGCCAGCAGTGGAGGCAGGAACACCGGGGAGCTGTTTTTT,TRBJ2-2,TRBV10-1,-,-
CASSLAETEGSNQPQHF,TGTGCCAGCAGCTTAGCCGAGACAGAAGGGAGCAATCAGCCCCAGCATTTT,TRBJ1-5,TRBV7-2,-,-
CASSFLSGGAGTGELFF,TGTGCCAGCAGCTTCCTTAGCGGGGGGGCCGGCACCGGGGAGCTGTTTTTT,TRBJ2-2,TRBV7-2,-,TRBD2
CASTPGGTYEQYF,TGTGCCAGCACCCCAGGGGGAACCTACGAGCAGTACTTC,TRBJ2-7,TRBV2,-,TRBD1
CASSLAGTGKYGYTF,TGTGCCAGCAGCTTAGCGGGGACAGGGAAGTATGGCTACACCTTC,TRBJ1-2,TRBV7-2,-,TRBD1
CASSVDHQGGTIYF,TGTGCCAGCAGCGTAGACCACCAGGGGGGCACCATATATTTT,TRBJ1-3,TRBV9,-,TRBD1
CASSSRSDSQPQHF,TGCGCCAGCAGCTCCCGGTCCGACAGTCAGCCCCAGCATTTT,TRBJ1-5,TRBV4-1,-,-
CASSSGGVNTEAFF,TGTGCCAGTAGTTCAGGGGGAGTGAACACTGAAGCTTTCTTT,TRBJ1-1,TRBV19,-,TRBD1
CAWSVYGRGEKLFF,TGTGCCTGGAGTGTATACGGGAGGGGTGAAAAACTGTTTTTT,TRBJ1-4,TRBV30,-,-
CASSQDELSYNEQFF,TGTGCCAGCAGCCAAGACGAACTCTCCTACAATGAGCAGTTCTTC,TRBJ2-1,TRBV3-1/TRBV3-2,few,-
CASSPCRYSNQPQHF,TGCGCCAGCAGTCCGTGTAGATATAGCAATCAGCCCCAGCATTTT,TRBJ1-5,TRBV23-1,-,-
CASSFTSENSPLHF,TGTGCCAGCAGCTTCACGAGTGAGAATTCACCCCTCCACTTT,TRBJ1-6,TRBV9,-,-
CASTAGEEREQYF,TGTGCCAGTACAGCGGGGGAGGAACGCGAGCAGTACTTC,TRBJ2-7,TRBV19,-,TRBD2
CASSQPGQGQNTEAFF,TGCGCCAGCAGCCAACCTGGACAGGGCCAGAACACTGAAGCTTTCTTT,TRBJ1-1,TRBV4-1,once,TRBD1
CASSLERGGGEKLFF,TGTGCCAGCAGCTTAGAACGGGGGGGCGGTGAAAAACTGTTTTTT,TRBJ1-4,TRBV7-2,-,-
CAKRVAGPQPQHF,TGTGCCAAAAGGGTCGCAGGGCCTCAGCCCCAGCATTTT,TRBJ1-5,TRBV7-4,-,-
CASSSPLAGGYEQYF,TGTGCCAGCAGCTCTCCCCTAGCGGGAGGCTACGAGCAGTACTTC,TRBJ2-7,TRBV7-9,-,TRBD2
CASSVGGESLDGYTF,TGTGCCAGCAGCGTAGGCGGAGAAAGTCTCGATGGCTACACCTTC,TRBJ1-2,TRBV9,-,-
CASGGAVNEQFF,TGTGCCAGCGGGGGGGCTGTGAATGAGCAGTTCTTC,TRBJ2-1,TRBV6-6,-,-
CSVTSNEKLFF,TGCAGCGTGACAAGTAATGAAAAACTGTTTTTT,TRBJ1-4,TRBV29-1,-,-
CATSAATSGRAAEQFF,TGTGCCACCAGCGCAGCGACTAGCGGGAGGGCGGCTGAGCAGTTCTTC,TRBJ2-1,TRBV15,-,TRBD2
CASSYGETQYF,TGTGCCAGCAGCTACGGGGAGACCCAGTACTTC,TRBJ2-5,TRBV3-1/TRBV3-2,-,-
CASSLGLSGRPPNNEQFF,TGTGCCAGCAGCTTAGGGCTTAGCGGGAGGCCACCGAACAATGAGCAGTTCTTC,TRBJ2-1,TRBV7-6,once,TRBD2
CASSLATPGVEETQYF,TGTGCCAGCAGCTTGGCCACCCCGGGGGTGGAAGAGACCCAGTACTTC,TRBJ2-5,TRBV11-2,-,-
CASSLSWPYNEQFF,TGTGCCAGCAGTTTATCGTGGCCCTACAATGAGCAGTTCTTC,TRBJ2-1,TRBV27,-,-
CASTSLPGQAAEGYTF,TGCGCCAGCACCTCGTTGCCCGGACAGGCGGCTGAGGGCTACACCTTC,TRBJ1-2,TRBV5-1,once,TRBD1
CASSLFRTDYQPQHF,TGTGCCAGCAGTTTATTCAGGACAGACTATCAGCCCCAGCATTTT,TRBJ1-5,TRBV28,many,-
CASSVPHVAAYNEQFF,TGTGCCAGCAGCGTACCTCACGTGGCCGCCTACAATGAGCAGTTCTTC,TRBJ2-1,TRBV27,-,-
CASSRTQGEQFF,TGTGCCAGCAGCAGGACTCAAGGTGAGCAGTTCTTC,TRBJ2-1,TRBV9,-,-
CASSARTGSSGNTIYF,TGTGCCAGCAGTGCTCGGACAGGGAGCTCTGGAAACACCATATATTTT,TRBJ1-3,TRBV25-1,-,TRBD1
CAWTRESSYNEQFF,TGTGCCTGGACGCGGGAAAGCTCCTACAATGAGCAGTTCTTC,TRBJ2-1,TRBV30,-,-
CASRLSAGGNQPQHF,TGTGCCAGCAGACTTTCGGCCGGGGGGAATCAGCCCCAGCATTTT,TRBJ1-5,TRBV2,few,-
CASSGGTSGYKNIQYF,TGTGCCAGCAGCGGGGGGACTAGCGGTTACAAAAACATTCAGTACTTC,TRBJ2-4,TRBV2,-,TRBD2
CASRLRGNQPQHF,TGTGCCAGCAGACTCCGGGGCAATCAGCCCCAGCATTTT,TRBJ1-5,TRBV5-8,few,-
CATSETSGGRAFF,TGTGCCACCAGTGAAACTAGCGGCGGGAGGGCGTTCTTC,TRBJ2-1,TRBV24-1,-,TRBD2
CASSPGLAGELEETQYF,TGTGCCAGCAGCCCCGGACTAGCGGGGGAGTTAGAAGAGACCCAGTACTTC,TRBJ2-5,TRBV13,once,TRBD2